The entry below describes one TCR beta chain. TCRdb reprocessed the 5' RACE reads, keeping one entry per CDR3 protein, no DNA. The sample totals about 150,000 distinct CDR3 sequences. The data stem from a study of T cells expressing NK-cell markers. The CDR3 has 16 residues. Germline V gene sequence: CDR1 SGHDT, CDR2 YYEEEE. This clonotype originated in a woman in her fifties or sixties in good health. V and J are TRBV5-6 and TRBJ1-4. Sequenced sample: blood T cells: a sorted CD56 or NKG2C T cell subset, CD4+ or CD8+ T cells, or bulk PBMC T cells (not recorded which). This CDR3 is CASSFGPGLINEKLFF. The variable domain in full, completed from reference TRBV5-6 and TRBJ1-4, reads DAGVTQSPTHLIKTRGQQVTLRCSPKSGHDTVSWYQQALGQGPQFIFQYYEEEERQRGNFPDRFSGHQFPNYSSELNVNALLLGDSALYLCASSFGPGLINEKLFFGSGTQLSVL.